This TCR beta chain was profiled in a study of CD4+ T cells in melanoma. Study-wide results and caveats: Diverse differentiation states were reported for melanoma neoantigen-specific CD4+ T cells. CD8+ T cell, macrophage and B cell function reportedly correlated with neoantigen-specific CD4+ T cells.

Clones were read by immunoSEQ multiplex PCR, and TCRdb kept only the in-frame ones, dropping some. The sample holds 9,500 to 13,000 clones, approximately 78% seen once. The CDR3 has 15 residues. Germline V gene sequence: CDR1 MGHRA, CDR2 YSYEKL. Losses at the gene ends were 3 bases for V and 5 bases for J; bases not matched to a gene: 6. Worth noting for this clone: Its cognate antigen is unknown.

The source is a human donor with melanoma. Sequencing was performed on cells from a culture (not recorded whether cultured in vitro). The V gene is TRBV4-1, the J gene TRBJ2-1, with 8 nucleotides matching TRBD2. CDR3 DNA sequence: TGCGCCAGCAGCCACCCTGCGGGGGGCAACAATGAGCAGTTCTTC. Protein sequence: CASSHPAGGNNEQFF.